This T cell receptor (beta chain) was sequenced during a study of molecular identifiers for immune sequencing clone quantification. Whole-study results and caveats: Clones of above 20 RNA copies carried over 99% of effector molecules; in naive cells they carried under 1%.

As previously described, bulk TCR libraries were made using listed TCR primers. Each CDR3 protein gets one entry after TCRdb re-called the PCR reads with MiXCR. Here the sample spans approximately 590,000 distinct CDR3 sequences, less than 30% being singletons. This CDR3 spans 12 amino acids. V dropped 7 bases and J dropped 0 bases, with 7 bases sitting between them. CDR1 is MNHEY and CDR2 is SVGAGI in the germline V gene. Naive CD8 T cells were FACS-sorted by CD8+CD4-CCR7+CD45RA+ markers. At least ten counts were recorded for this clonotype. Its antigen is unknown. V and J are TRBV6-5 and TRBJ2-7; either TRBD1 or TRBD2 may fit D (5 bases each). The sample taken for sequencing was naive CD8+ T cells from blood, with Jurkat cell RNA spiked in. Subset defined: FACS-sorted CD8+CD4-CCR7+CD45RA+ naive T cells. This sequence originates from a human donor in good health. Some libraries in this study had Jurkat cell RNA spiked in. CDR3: CASMGDSYEQYF. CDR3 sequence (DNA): TGTGCCAGCATGGGGGACTCCTACGAGCAGTACTTC.